A selection of T cell receptor beta chains follows, all from one sample in a study of beta chain features in type 1 diabetes. The table came from immunoSEQ multiplex PCR; TCRdb's copy has only in-frame clones and leaves some out. The sample lists a few hundred thousand clones; roughly 13% were seen once. Sequenced sample: naive CD4+ T cells from blood. These receptor sequences come from a man aged 18 to 30 in good health. CDR3s include the opening cysteine and the closing phenylalanine or tryptophan. Fields, in order: V gene, CDR3 protein.

V gene: TRBV28; CDR3 protein: CASSLTGYQETQYF
V gene: TRBV7-8; CDR3 protein: CASSLAPGLAAYEQYF
V gene: TRBV13; CDR3 protein: CASSLGDRGQNNEQFF
V gene: TRBV28; CDR3 protein: CASSNLTGGTGYEQYF
V gene: TRBV4-2; CDR3 protein: CASSQAKDIMFSSGNTIYF
V gene: TRBV5-1; CDR3 protein: CASSLGLASGTDTQYF
V gene: TRBV4-2; CDR3 protein: CASSQETGENTGELFF
V gene: TRBV6-6; CDR3 protein: CASSYSRNSYNEQFF
V gene: TRBV5-1; CDR3 protein: CASSGWDRGLGEQYF
V gene: TRBV5-1; CDR3 protein: CASSLGQANTEAFF
V gene: TRBV6-5; CDR3 protein: CASSYSAPGNQPQHF
V gene: TRBV9; CDR3 protein: CASSTPDPGDTQYF
V gene: TRBV9; CDR3 protein: CASSIGTSGGETQYF
V gene: TRBV28; CDR3 protein: CASSLQQGAGYGYTF
V gene: TRBV7-8; CDR3 protein: CASSLRTTQETQYF
V gene: TRBV7-2; CDR3 protein: CASSSRDSLGEAFF
V gene: TRBV9; CDR3 protein: CASSVSTLGPSGGYQETQYF
V gene: TRBV12-5; CDR3 protein: CASGSGQGAGNEQFF
V gene: TRBV28; CDR3 protein: CASRTGIRYEQYF
V gene: TRBV28; CDR3 protein: CASSIPPGQGTSPLHF
V gene: TRBV30; CDR3 protein: CASRRDRGNEQYF
V gene: TRBV30; CDR3 protein: CACPTGSTNEKLFF
V gene: TRBV7-8; CDR3 protein: CASSPTQGALGGYTF
V gene: TRBV18; CDR3 protein: CASSPNGLVNEQYF
V gene: TRBV11-2; CDR3 protein: CASSPGTGIYNEQFF
V gene: TRBV5-4; CDR3 protein: CASSTRRLAENNEQFF
V gene: TRBV2; CDR3 protein: CASSVRDRGTGELFF
V gene: TRBV7-2; CDR3 protein: CASSFEGQGYNEQFF
V gene: TRBV28; CDR3 protein: CASSSGQGVQPQHF
V gene: TRBV4-3; CDR3 protein: CASRPRGANEKLFF
V gene: TRBV5-1; CDR3 protein: CASSPRQGLRETQYF
V gene: TRBV30; CDR3 protein: CAWSVQDRETDTQYF
V gene: TRBV7-2; CDR3 protein: CASSLRGTGNYGYTF
V gene: TRBV5-1; CDR3 protein: CASTQESEAFF
V gene: TRBV18; CDR3 protein: CASSATSSYYEQYF
V gene: TRBV30; CDR3 protein: CAWRIRDSYNEQFF
V gene: TRBV27; CDR3 protein: CASSLSLGQGTWYF
V gene: TRBV28; CDR3 protein: CASSPGGLRYEQYF
V gene: TRBV28; CDR3 protein: CASSFQQGIWNQPQHF
V gene: TRBV29-1; CDR3 protein: CSVEGTSGGTDTQYF
V gene: TRBV7-9; CDR3 protein: CASSEKGAWTGELFF
V gene: TRBV7-8; CDR3 protein: CASSLRLGYEQYF
V gene: TRBV29-1; CDR3 protein: CSVERRVGGLWETQYF
V gene: TRBV5-1; CDR3 protein: CASSLGQGSTDTQYF
V gene: TRBV7-9; CDR3 protein: CASSRQPNQPQHF
V gene: TRBV6-5; CDR3 protein: CASSYSRGKQYF
V gene: TRBV5-6; CDR3 protein: CASSFNWNTEAFF
V gene: TRBV7-2; CDR3 protein: CASSLALGWVTGELFF
V gene: TRBV18; CDR3 protein: CASSPGTVYEQYF
V gene: TRBV7-2; CDR3 protein: CASSLVAGNNSPLHF
V gene: TRBV28; CDR3 protein: CASRQGSYGYTF